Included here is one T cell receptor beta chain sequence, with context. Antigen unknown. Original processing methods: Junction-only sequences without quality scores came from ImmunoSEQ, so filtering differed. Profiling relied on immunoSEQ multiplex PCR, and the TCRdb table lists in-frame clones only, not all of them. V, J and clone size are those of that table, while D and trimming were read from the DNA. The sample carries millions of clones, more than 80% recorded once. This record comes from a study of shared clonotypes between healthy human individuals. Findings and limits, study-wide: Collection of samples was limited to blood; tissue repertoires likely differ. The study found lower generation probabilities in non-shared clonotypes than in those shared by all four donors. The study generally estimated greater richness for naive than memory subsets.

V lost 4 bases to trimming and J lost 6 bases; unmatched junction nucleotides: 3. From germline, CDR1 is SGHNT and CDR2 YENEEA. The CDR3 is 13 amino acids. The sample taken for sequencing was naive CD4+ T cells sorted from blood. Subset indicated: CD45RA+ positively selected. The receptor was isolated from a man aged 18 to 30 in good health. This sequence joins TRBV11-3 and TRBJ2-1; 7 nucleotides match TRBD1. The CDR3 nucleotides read TGTGCCAGCAGCTCGCGACAGGGCAATGAGCAGTTCTTC. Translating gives CASSSRQGNEQFF.